This T cell receptor beta chain was captured in a study of blood T cell repertoires in COVID-19. Study information: Material from acute and convalescent COVID-19 was sourced from the United States, Italy and Spain. T cells, B-cell-depleted T cells, or PBMCs provided the cDNA or gDNA that served as material.

Authors' analysis steps: Amplification with reference gene primers provided the estimates of nucleated cell counts. Here immunoSEQ multiplex PCR was the method, and the copy in TCRdb shows in-frame clones only, minus some. V, J and clone size are those of that table, while D and trimming were read from the DNA. The sample holds about 260,000 clones, 91% seen once. The Seattle site enrolled patients during active infection and followed them longitudinally. This TCR was recovered from a person aged 18-35 years with COVID-19, enrolled during active disease. Sequencing was carried out using peripheral blood.

CDR3: CASSFIAGRNYNEQFF. Here the CDR3 DNA reads TGTGCCAGCAGCTTCATAGCGGGACGAAACTACAATGAGCAGTTCTTC. The J gene is TRBJ2-1, the V gene TRBV7-2; 8 bases are a match to TRBD2. Per the germline V gene, CDR1 is SGHTA and CDR2 is FQGNSA. The CDR3 extends over 16 amino acids. Losses at the gene ends were 3 bases for V and 3 bases for J; bases not matched to a gene: 7.